Listed here is a single T cell receptor (beta chain). Antigen unknown. The source of the sample is a study of T cells expressing NK-cell markers. As for the study in general: Beta-chain profiling covered CD3+CD56+NKG2C+, CD3+CD56+NKG2C- and CD3+CD56-NKG2C+ sorted subsets. Findings and limits, study-wide: Once again these clonotypes came out on top in the CD3+CD56-NKG2C+ fraction of several donors. CD8+ T cells in 5 or 6 donors included dominant NKG2C+ clonotypes at 1.0-7.0%.

Per germline, CDR1 SGHRS and CDR2 YFSETQ. The CDR3 loop spans 16 amino acids. TCRdb reworked the 5' RACE reads into one entry per CDR3 protein, no DNA. This listing includes about 390,000 distinct CDR3 sequences. This clonotype was obtained from a woman between 45 and 60 years old in good health. V and J are TRBV5-1 and TRBJ2-7; absent DNA, TCRdb's TRBD2 call cannot be checked. The source material was blood T cells: a sorted CD56 or NKG2C T cell subset, CD4+ or CD8+ T cells, or bulk PBMC T cells (not recorded which). CDR3 protein: CASSSRTSGSTYEQYF.